A single sample is the source of the 18 T cell receptor beta chains below, sequenced in a study of blood T cell repertoires in COVID-19. TCRdb's copy holds only in-frame clones and misses some; the assay was immunoSEQ multiplex PCR. The table shows 250,000 to 300,000 clones, with around 90% occurring only once. The sequencing sample was made of PBMCs or T cells enriched from blood (not recorded which). The receptors originated from a woman in her 30s who had recovered from COVID-19.

J is TRBJ1-1 and V is TRBV13, with TRBD1 matching 7 bases. Trimming removed 4 bases from V and 0 bases from J; junction bases left unmatched: 8. This CDR3 contains 16 residues. The germline CDR1 and CDR2 sequences are PRHDT and FYEKMQ (reference sequence). In DNA, the CDR3 is TGTGCCAGCAGCTCGAGGGGGCAATTCTTGAACACTGAAGCTTTCTTT. The encoded protein is CASSSRGQFLNTEAFF.

The gene calls are TRBV27 and TRBJ2-7; perhaps TRBD1 as D (6 bases). The V gene's germline CDR1 is MNHEY and CDR2 SMNVEV (reference sequence). Trimming cost V 5 bases and J 6 bases, with 20 bases left between them. This CDR3 is 15 amino acids long. The CDR3 coding sequence is TGTGCCAGCAGTCTAGGACAGACAGGAGTCGGCGAGCAGTACTTC. This gives the protein CASSLGQTGVGEQYF.

This clone was seen only once. V and J are TRBV6-6 and TRBJ1-1; TRBD1 agrees at 11 bases. With 6 bases clipped from V and 4 bases from J, the junction kept 4 bases outside the gene matches. The V gene's germline CDR1 is MNHNY and CDR2 SVGAGI (reference sequence). The CDR3 length is 14 residues. Here the CDR3 reads CASSPGQGATEAFF. In nucleotides, the CDR3 is TGTGCCAGCAGCCCCGGACAGGGGGCCACTGAAGCTTTCTTT.

This CDR3 is CASRTGMRNTIYF. The CDR3 DNA is TGTGCCAGCCGGACAGGAATGAGAAACACCATATATTTT. The chain has TRBV7-9 and TRBJ1-3; TRBD1 aligns across 7 bases. Per the germline V gene, CDR1 is SEHNR and CDR2 is FQNEAQ (reference sequence). The CDR3 extends over 13 amino acids. J lost 5 bases, V lost 8 bases, and 6 bases had no gene match.

The sample holds one count of this clone. The V and J genes are TRBV2 and TRBJ2-2, with TRBD1 matching over 10 bases. This CDR3 region has 12 residues. Germline loops: CDR1 SNHLY, CDR2 FYNNEI. In DNA form, the CDR3 reads TGTGCTTCGACAGGGGGCCCCGGGGAGCTGTTTTTT. It encodes CASTGGPGELFF.

This chain uses TRBV10-3 with TRBJ1-1; unclear D gene. V was clipped by 4 bases and J by 8 bases, with 20 bases between them. This CDR3 comprises 15 residues. The V gene's germline CDR1 is ENHRY and CDR2 SYGVKD. In nucleotides, the CDR3 is TGTGCCATCAGTGGTATAGTCGGTAGGGCGGGCGAAGCTTTCTTT. Amino acids: CAISGIVGRAGEAFF.

The V call is TRBV28, the J call TRBJ2-7; D remains unclear. Germline loops: CDR1 MDHEN, CDR2 SYDVKM. The CDR3 is 12 amino acids. Trimming took 2 bases from V and 4 from J, leaving 6 bases between them. This CDR3 is CASSLLRYEQYF. As DNA, the CDR3 is TGTGCCAGCAGTTTACTACGTTACGAGCAGTACTTC.

The V and J genes are TRBV4-3 and TRBJ2-1; the D is unclear. The germline CDR1 and CDR2 sequences are LGHNA and YSLEER. The CDR3 loop spans 15 amino acids. V dropped 1 base and J dropped 0 bases, with 7 bases sitting between them. The CDR3 spells CASSQVASSYNEQFF. The CDR3 DNA reads TGCGCCAGCAGCCAAGTTGCGAGCTCCTACAATGAGCAGTTCTTC.

The chain has TRBV11-2 and TRBJ1-2, with no clear D. Germline V gene lookup returns CDR1 SGHAT and CDR2 FQNNGV. Between the trimmed V and J ends, which lost 3 bases and 5 bases, there was a span of 16 bases. The CDR3 consists of 15 residues. The CDR3 nucleotides read TGTGCCAGCAGCTTCCAAGCGACGGCGGGGTATGGCTACACCTTC. This encodes CASSFQATAGYGYTF.

CDR3 in amino acids: CASSQQGNEQFF. CDR3 nucleotides: TGTGCCAGCAGTCAGCAGGGTAATGAGCAGTTCTTC. V usage is TRBV12-3 or TRBV12-4 and J usage is TRBJ2-1, with D perhaps TRBD1 (5 bases). Trimming stripped 5 bases from V and 7 bases from J, with 9 bases between. The CDR3 extends over 12 amino acids.

The V and J genes are TRBV11-3 and TRBJ2-1, with 8 bases aligning to TRBD1. V dropped 5 bases and J dropped 3; count of bases not matched to a gene: 3. The CDR3 has 14 amino acids. Germline values: CDR1 SGHNT, CDR2 YENEEA. The CDR3 nucleotides read TGTGCCAGCAGCACCGGGACAGGCTACAATGAGCAGTTCTTC. Amino acid sequence: CASSTGTGYNEQFF.

J is TRBJ1-4 and V is TRBV19, with D maybe TRBD1 (6 bases). The germline gives CDR1 LNHDA, CDR2 SQIVND (reference sequence). The CDR3 consists of 13 residues. The V end was cut by 5 bases, the J end by 8 bases, with 12 bases between. This CDR3 is CASSPGGPEKLFF. The CDR3 region has the DNA TGTGCCAGTAGTCCGGGGGGGCCCGAAAAACTGTTTTTT.

The V and J genes are TRBV6-5 and TRBJ2-1; no definite D call. V shed 6 bases and J shed 3 bases, with 15 bases lying between them. Germline V CDR1 and CDR2: MNHEY, SVGAGI. The CDR3 is 15 amino acids. The CDR3 loop is CASSLAPTYYNEQFF. The CDR3, as DNA: TGTGCCAGCAGCCTGGCGCCGACTTACTACAATGAGCAGTTCTTC.

The V call is TRBV28, the J call TRBJ2-3; a weak D match, TRBD2 (6 bases). Germline V gene lookup returns CDR1 MDHEN and CDR2 SYDVKM. This CDR3 has 14 residues. Trimming removed 3 bases at V and 1 base at J, with 8 bases between. The CDR3, as DNA: TGTGCCAGCAGTTTTGGAGGGGGCACAGATACGCAGTATTTT. Its translation is CASSFGGGTDTQYF.

This clone was detected only once. This chain links TRBV7-9 with TRBJ1-5; 10 bases match TRBD1. The V gene's germline CDR1 is SEHNR and CDR2 FQNEAQ (reference sequence). Trimming cost V 1 base and J 5 bases; bases outside gene matches: 14. The CDR3 totals 19 residues. The CDR3 bases are TGTGCCAGCAGCTTAGATTTATTTCCGGGACAGGGGCTTCATCAGCCCCAGCATTTT. This gives the protein CASSLDLFPGQGLHQPQHF.

The chain joins TRBV27 to TRBJ2-7; the D gene is possibly TRBD2 (6 bases). V was pared by 5 bases and J by 7 bases, with 15 bases between. CDR1 and CDR2 from the germline V gene are MNHEY and SMNVEV (reference sequence). The CDR3 length is 13 residues. Written as DNA, the CDR3 is TGTGCCAGCAGTGTGGGGCCTGGAGGGGAGCAGTACTTC. Translating gives CASSVGPGGEQYF.

The V gene is TRBV28, the J gene TRBJ1-5; D is ambiguous. Germline lookup yields CDR1 MDHEN and CDR2 SYDVKM. Deletions cut 6 bases from V and 4 bases from J, with 10 bases between. The CDR3 sequence is 13 residues long. This chain's CDR3 is CASRAGSNQPQHF. The DNA for the CDR3 is TGTGCCAGCAGGGCAGGTTCTAATCAGCCCCAGCATTTT.

The chain employs TRBV27 and TRBJ2-1; TRBD2 aligns across 15 bases. CDR3 length: 20 amino acids. CDR1 MNHEY and CDR2 SMNVEV come from the germline V gene (reference sequence). V dropped 1 base and J dropped 0; count of bases not matched to a gene: 7. The CDR3 is CASSLWGLAGGSISYNEQFF. CDR3 nucleotide sequence: TGTGCCAGCAGTTTATGGGGACTAGCGGGGGGTTCCATCTCCTACAATGAGCAGTTCTTC.